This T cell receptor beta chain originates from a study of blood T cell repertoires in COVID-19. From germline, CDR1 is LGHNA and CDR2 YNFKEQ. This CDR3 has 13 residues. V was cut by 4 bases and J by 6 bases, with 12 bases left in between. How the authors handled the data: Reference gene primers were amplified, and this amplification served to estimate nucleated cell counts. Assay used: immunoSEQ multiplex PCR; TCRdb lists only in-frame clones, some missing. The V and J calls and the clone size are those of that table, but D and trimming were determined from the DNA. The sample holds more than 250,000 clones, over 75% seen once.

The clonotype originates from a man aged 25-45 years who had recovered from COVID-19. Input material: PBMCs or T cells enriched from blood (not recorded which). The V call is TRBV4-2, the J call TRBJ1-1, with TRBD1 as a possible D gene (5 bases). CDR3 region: CASSPQGAPEAFF. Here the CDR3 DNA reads TGTGCCAGCAGCCCCCAAGGGGCGCCTGAAGCTTTCTTT.